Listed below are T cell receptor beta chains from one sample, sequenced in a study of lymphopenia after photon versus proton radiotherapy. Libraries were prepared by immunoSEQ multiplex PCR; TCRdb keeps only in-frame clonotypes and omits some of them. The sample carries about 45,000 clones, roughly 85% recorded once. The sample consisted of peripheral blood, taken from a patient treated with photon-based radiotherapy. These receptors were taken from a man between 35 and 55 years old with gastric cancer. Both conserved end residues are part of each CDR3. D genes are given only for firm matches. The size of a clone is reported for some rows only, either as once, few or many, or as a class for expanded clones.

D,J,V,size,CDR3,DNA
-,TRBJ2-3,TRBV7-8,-,CASSLTDTDTQYF,TGTGCCAGCAGCTTGACAGACACAGATACGCAGTATTTT
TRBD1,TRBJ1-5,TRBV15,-,CATSRGQGGEQPQHF,TGTGCCACCAGCAGAGGACAGGGAGGGGAGCAGCCCCAGCATTTT
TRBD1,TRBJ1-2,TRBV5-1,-,CASSLKTGDGYTF,TGCGCCAGCAGCTTGAAAACAGGGGATGGCTACACCTTC
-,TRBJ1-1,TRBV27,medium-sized,CASSPFSMNTEAFF,TGTGCCAGCAGTCCCTTTTCAATGAACACTGAAGCTTTCTTT
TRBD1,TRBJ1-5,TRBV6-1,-,CASKGQLNQPQHF,TGTGCCAGCAAGGGACAGCTCAATCAGCCCCAGCATTTT
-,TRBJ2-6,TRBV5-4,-,CASSNTGLGANVLTF,TGTGCCAGCAGCAACACAGGGCTAGGGGCCAACGTCCTGACTTTC
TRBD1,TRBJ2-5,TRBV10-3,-,CAISEPDRGQETQYF,TGTGCCATCAGTGAGCCGGACAGGGGGCAAGAGACCCAGTACTTC
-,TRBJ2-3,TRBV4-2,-,CASSLNRETTQYF,TGTGCCAGCAGCCTCAATCGGGAGACTACGCAGTATTTT
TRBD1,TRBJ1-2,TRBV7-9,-,CASSERQGVYGYTF,TGTGCCAGCAGCGAACGACAGGGGGTCTATGGCTACACCTTC
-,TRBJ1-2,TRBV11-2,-,CASSLAWDGEDYTF,TGTGCCAGCAGCTTAGCATGGGACGGAGAGGACTACACCTTC
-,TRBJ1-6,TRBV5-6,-,CASSLVTENSPLHF,TGTGCCAGCAGCTTGGTGACAGAAAATTCACCCCTCCACTTT
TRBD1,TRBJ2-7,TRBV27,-,CASSLPDRGIGEQYF,TGTGCCAGCAGTCTTCCTGACAGGGGGATCGGCGAGCAGTACTTC
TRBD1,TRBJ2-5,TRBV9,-,CASSGTGGFQETQYF,TGTGCCAGCAGCGGGACAGGGGGTTTCCAAGAGACCCAGTACTTC
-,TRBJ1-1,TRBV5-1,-,CASSPAIGKDTEAFF,TGCGCCAGCAGCCCGGCAATAGGGAAGGACACTGAAGCTTTCTTT
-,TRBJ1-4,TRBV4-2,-,CASSQGRELLNEKLFF,TGTGCCAGCAGCCAAGGGAGGGAGCTACTTAATGAAAAACTGTTTTTT
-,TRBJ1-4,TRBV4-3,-,CASSQASADNEKLFF,TGCGCCAGCAGCCAAGCCTCGGCGGATAATGAAAAACTGTTTTTT
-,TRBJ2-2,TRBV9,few,CASSVGGRNTGELFF,TGTGCCAGCAGCGTAGGGGGACGGAACACCGGGGAGCTGTTTTTT
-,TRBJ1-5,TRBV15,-,CATSIGGPSQPQHF,TGTGCCACCAGCATTGGGGGGCCGAGTCAGCCCCAGCATTTT
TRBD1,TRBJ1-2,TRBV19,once,CASSTDRVPNYGYTF,TGTGCCAGTAGTACCGACAGGGTTCCTAACTATGGCTACACCTTC
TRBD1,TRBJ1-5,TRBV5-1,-,CASSPGQGLQPQHF,TGCGCCAGCAGCCCGGGACAGGGCTTGCAGCCCCAGCATTTT
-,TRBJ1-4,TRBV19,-,CASNRGLNEKLFF,TGTGCCAGTAACCGAGGGCTGAATGAAAAACTGTTTTTT
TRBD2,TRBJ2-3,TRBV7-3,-,CASSSGSTSTDTQYF,TGTGCCAGCAGTAGCGGGAGTACTAGCACAGATACGCAGTATTTT
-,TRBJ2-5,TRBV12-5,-,CASGLFPVQETQYF,TGTGCTAGTGGTTTGTTCCCCGTACAAGAGACCCAGTACTTC
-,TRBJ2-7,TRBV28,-,CASSLRADWGSYEQYF,TGTGCCAGCAGTTTAAGGGCGGATTGGGGGAGCTACGAGCAGTACTTC
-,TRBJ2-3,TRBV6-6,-,CASRTGTDTQYF,TGTGCCAGCAGAACAGGCACAGATACGCAGTATTTT
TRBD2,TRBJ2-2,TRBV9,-,CASSQRGDANTGELFF,TGTGCCAGCAGCCAGCGGGGGGACGCGAACACCGGGGAGCTGTTTTTT
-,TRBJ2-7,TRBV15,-,CATSRDLLPYEQYF,TGTGCCACCAGCAGAGATCTCTTACCCTACGAGCAGTACTTC
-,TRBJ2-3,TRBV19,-,CASRGSGISTDTQYF,TGTGCCAGTAGGGGGAGCGGCATAAGCACAGATACGCAGTATTTT
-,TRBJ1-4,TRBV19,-,CASSPTTGGEKLFF,TGTGCCAGTAGTCCCACGACAGGAGGAGAAAAACTGTTTTTT
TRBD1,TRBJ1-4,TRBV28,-,CASKGAGDEKLFF,TGTGCCAGCAAGGGGGCTGGAGATGAAAAACTGTTTTTT
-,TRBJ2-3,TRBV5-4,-,CASSLVATTDTQYF,TGTGCCAGCAGCTTGGTTGCTACCACAGATACGCAGTATTTT
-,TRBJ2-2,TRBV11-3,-,CASSSQGFNTGELFF,TGTGCCAGCAGCTCGCAGGGGTTCAACACCGGGGAGCTGTTTTTT
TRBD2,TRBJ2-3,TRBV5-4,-,CASSRAGGGADTQYF,TGTGCCAGCAGCCGAGCGGGGGGGGGCGCAGATACGCAGTATTTT
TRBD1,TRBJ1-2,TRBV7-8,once,CASSPQPLQGDYGYTF,TGTGCCAGCAGCCCCCAGCCCCTACAGGGGGACTATGGCTACACCTTC
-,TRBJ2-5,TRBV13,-,CASSERETQYF,TGTGCCAGCAGCGAGAGGGAGACCCAGTACTTC
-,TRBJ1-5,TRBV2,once,CASSVKRENQPQHF,TGTGCCAGCAGCGTCAAAAGGGAAAATCAGCCCCAGCATTTT
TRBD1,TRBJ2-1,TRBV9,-,CASSFDRVPYNEQFF,TGTGCCAGCAGCTTCGACAGGGTCCCCTACAATGAGCAGTTCTTC
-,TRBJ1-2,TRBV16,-,CASSLTGTYGYTF,TGTGCCAGCAGCCTTACAGGTACCTATGGCTACACCTTC
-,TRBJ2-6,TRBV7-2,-,CASSLVGAGANVLTF,TGTGCCAGCAGCTTAGTGGGGGCTGGGGCCAACGTCCTGACTTTC
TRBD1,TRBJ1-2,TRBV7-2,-,CASSARGQGVGGYGYTF,TGTGCCAGCAGCGCCCGAGGACAGGGGGTAGGCGGCTATGGCTACACCTTC
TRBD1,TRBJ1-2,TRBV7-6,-,CASSPTTRQGGNYGYTF,TGTGCCAGCAGCCCAACAACTCGACAGGGTGGAAACTATGGCTACACCTTC
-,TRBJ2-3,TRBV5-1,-,CASSLARAGSADTQYF,TGCGCCAGCAGCTTGGCCCGGGCAGGGTCCGCAGATACGCAGTATTTT
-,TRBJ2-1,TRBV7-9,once,CASSQREGRHEQFF,TGTGCCAGCAGCCAGAGGGAAGGGAGGCATGAGCAGTTCTTC
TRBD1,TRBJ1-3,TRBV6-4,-,CASSDRVRAQGAGNTIYF,TGTGCCAGCAGTGACCGGGTCCGCGCACAGGGGGCGGGAAACACCATATATTTT
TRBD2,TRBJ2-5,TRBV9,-,CASSVVGLAGQETQYF,TGTGCCAGCAGTGTGGTCGGGCTAGCGGGGCAAGAGACCCAGTACTTC
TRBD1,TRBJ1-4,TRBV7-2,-,CASSLDAGGSNEKLFF,TGTGCCAGCAGCTTAGACGCAGGGGGCTCTAATGAAAAACTGTTTTTT
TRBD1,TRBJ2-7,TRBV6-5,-,CASSYRQGGEQYF,TGTGCCAGCAGTTACAGACAGGGCGGCGAGCAGTACTTC
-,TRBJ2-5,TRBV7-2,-,CASSPGSTIQETQYF,TGTGCCAGCAGCCCTGGCAGTACGATCCAAGAGACCCAGTACTTC